This TCR beta chain was observed in a study of shared clonotypes between healthy human individuals. Turning to the study itself: Per-donor plates numbered three CD4 naive, three CD4 memory, two CD8 naive and one CD8 memory.

Each PCR replicate from the sorted subsets contained about 200 ng DNA, which is tens of thousands of T cell genomes. Per the original methods: With immunoSEQ giving junction-only sequences and no quality scores, filtering differed. Sequencing used immunoSEQ multiplex PCR; TCRdb keeps in-frame clones, though not all of them. Clone size and the V and J calls come from that table; the DNA yielded D and trimming. This table holds some 2,400,000 clones, about 94% found once. The CDR3 runs to 15 residues. Trimming stripped 4 bases from V and 1 base from J, with 14 bases between. The germline V gene has CDR1 SGHVS and CDR2 FQNEAQ.

The TCR comes from a man younger than 35 in good health. Sequenced: naive CD4+ T cells sorted from blood. As for subset: CD45RA+ positively selected. V gene TRBV7-8 combines with J gene TRBJ2-7; maybe TRBD2 (6 bases). The CDR3 DNA sequence: TGTGCCAGCAGCTCCCGTTCGGGAGAGTCCTACGAGCAGTACTTC. It specifies CASSSRSGESYEQYF.